A selection of T cell receptor beta chains follows, all from one sample in a study of blood T cells in healthy people across ages. Via MiXCR, TCRdb re-called the 5' RACE reads, giving one row per CDR3 protein. The sample has 1.5 million to 2 million distinct CDR3 sequences, 40% to 55% seen once. The sequenced sample consisted of blood. The receptors stem from a woman aged 40 to 50 in good health. Each CDR3 is given with its conserved first and last residue. The D gene is left open where the match is weak. Size values are once, few and many counts, or a class for expanded clones, and some rows have none.

clone_size	d_call	v_call	j_call	cdr3_aa	cdr3_nt
NA	NA	TRBV20-1	TRBJ2-7	CSAPGQGSYNEQYF	TGCAGTGCCCCGGGCCAGGGTTCGTACAATGAGCAGTACTTC
NA	NA	TRBV6-5	TRBJ1-1	CATTTGGNTEAFF	TGTGCCACCACGACGGGGGGCAACACTGAAGCTTTCTTT
NA	NA	TRBV12-3/TRBV12-4	TRBJ2-3	CATRFTDTQYF	TGTGCCACCAGATTCACAGATACGCAGTATTTT
NA	NA	TRBV29-1	TRBJ2-1	CSVESGSAASYNERFF	TGCAGCGTTGAATCTGGTAGCGCCGCCTCCTACAATGAGCGGTTCTTC
NA	TRBD2	TRBV12-3/TRBV12-4	TRBJ2-5	CASSGGLAVYQETQYF	TGTGCCAGCAGTGGGGGACTAGCGGTGTACCAAGAGACCCAGTACTTC
few	TRBD1	TRBV9	TRBJ2-1	CASSNRGSGYEQFF	TGTGCCAGCAGCAACAGGGGTAGTGGGTATGAGCAGTTCTTC
NA	NA	TRBV4-1	TRBJ1-4	CASSQITTGEKLFF	TGCGCCAGCAGCCAGATAACCACAGGGGAAAAACTGTTTTTT
NA	NA	TRBV6-6	TRBJ2-7	CASSYGGGKAYEQYF	TGTGCCAGCAGTTACGGAGGGGGCAAAGCCTACGAGCAGTACTTC
NA	NA	TRBV3-1	TRBJ1-2	CASSQGTGATYGYTF	TGTGCCAGCAGCCAAGGAACAGGCGCTACCTATGGCTACACCTTC
NA	NA	TRBV20-1	TRBJ2-5	CSAGEKQETQYF	TGCAGTGCCGGCGAGAAACAAGAGACCCAGTACTTC
NA	NA	TRBV5-1	TRBJ2-3	CASSDPAGTDTQYF	TGCGCCAGCAGCGACCCAGCCGGGACAGATACGCAGTATTTT
once	NA	TRBV7-9	TRBJ1-2	CASSRGAVSNSGGYTF	TGTGCCAGCAGCCGAGGGGCTGTTTCAAACTCGGGGGGCTACACCTTC
NA	NA	TRBV7-2	TRBJ1-2	CASSSQPDRIYGYTF	TGTGCCAGCAGCTCCCAGCCTGACAGGATCTATGGCTACACCTTC
NA	NA	TRBV24-1	TRBJ1-2	CATSAGVGTYGYTF	TGTGCCACCAGTGCTGGAGTCGGGACCTATGGCTACACCTTC
NA	NA	TRBV3-1	TRBJ1-2	CASSQDFGDGVYTF	TGTGCCAGCAGCCAAGATTTCGGGGACGGGGTCTACACCTTC
NA	NA	TRBV6-5	TRBJ2-1	CASSNRGGAPYNEQFF	TGTGCCAGCTCCAACCGGGGTGGGGCCCCCTACAATGAGCAGTTCTTC
NA	TRBD1	TRBV7-9	TRBJ2-7	CASRDRLGEQYF	TGTGCCAGCAGGGACAGGTTGGGCGAGCAGTACTTC
NA	NA	TRBV12-3/TRBV12-4	TRBJ2-5	CASTPQRGQETQYF	TGTGCCAGCACCCCACAGAGGGGTCAAGAGACCCAGTACTTC
NA	NA	TRBV28	TRBJ2-7	CASSLQGFEQYF	TGTGCCAGCAGTTTACAGGGTTTTGAGCAGTACTTC
NA	NA	TRBV9	TRBJ2-3	CASSAIRGRTTDTQYF	TGTGCCAGCAGCGCCATTCGTGGTCGGACCACAGATACGCAGTATTTT
once	NA	TRBV6-6	TRBJ2-5	CASSYMIGRATQETQYF	TGTGCCAGCAGTTACATGATTGGCCGGGCTACCCAAGAGACCCAGTACTTC
few	TRBD2	TRBV27	TRBJ2-1	CASSSDSGLISPQFF	TGTGCCAGCAGCTCTGATAGCGGGTTGATTAGCCCGCAGTTCTTC
NA	TRBD2	TRBV6-1	TRBJ2-7	CASSRASGGAEFYEQYF	TGTGCCAGCAGTAGGGCTAGCGGGGGGGCAGAGTTCTACGAGCAGTACTTC
NA	NA	TRBV4-1	TRBJ1-4	CASSQHNTATNEKLFF	TGCGCCAGCAGCCAACACAACACCGCAACTAATGAAAAACTGTTTTTT
NA	NA	TRBV28	TRBJ1-5	CASSPSHSGDQPQHF	TGTGCCAGCAGCCCATCTCACTCGGGGGACCAGCCCCAGCATTTT
once	TRBD1	TRBV20-1	TRBJ2-7	CSAPNPGQVTYEQYF	TGCAGTGCGCCGAACCCGGGACAGGTAACCTACGAGCAGTACTTC
few	NA	TRBV12-3/TRBV12-4	TRBJ2-3	CASSFSGDTDTQYF	TGTGCCAGCAGTTTTTCCGGGGACACAGATACGCAGTATTTT
few	TRBD1	TRBV29-1	TRBJ2-7	CSAKDRVVHEQYF	TGCAGCGCTAAGGACAGGGTAGTACACGAGCAGTACTTC